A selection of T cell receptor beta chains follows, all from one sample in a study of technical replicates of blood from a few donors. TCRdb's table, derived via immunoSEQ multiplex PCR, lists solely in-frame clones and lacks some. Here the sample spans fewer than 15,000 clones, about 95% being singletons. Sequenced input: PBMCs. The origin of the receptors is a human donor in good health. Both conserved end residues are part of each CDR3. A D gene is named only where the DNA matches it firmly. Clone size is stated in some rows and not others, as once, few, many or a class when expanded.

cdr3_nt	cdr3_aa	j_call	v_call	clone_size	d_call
TGTGCCAGCAGCGCGACAGGTAATAGCAATCAGCCCCAGCATTTT	CASSATGNSNQPQHF	TRBJ1-5	TRBV9	.	.
TGTGCCAGCAGCTCAAGACTAGACCACTTCGGTGAGCAGTTCTTC	CASSSRLDHFGEQFF	TRBJ2-1	TRBV11-3	.	.
TGTGCCAGCAGTGAAGTCGCGAGAGGGGCCAAAAACATTCAGTACTTC	CASSEVARGAKNIQYF	TRBJ2-4	TRBV6-1	.	.
TGTGCCAGCAGCTTGAGCGGGGGGCAGGTATCTGGCTACACCTTC	CASSLSGGQVSGYTF	TRBJ1-2	TRBV5-8	.	.
TGTGCCAGCAGTGAACTAGCGGGAGGGCAAGATACGCAGTATTTT	CASSELAGGQDTQYF	TRBJ2-3	TRBV6-1	few	TRBD2
TGTGCCAGCAAACATCAGGGGCCGCCCGGGGATTCACCCCTCCACTTT	CASKHQGPPGDSPLHF	TRBJ1-6	TRBV5-5	.	.
TGTGCCAGCAGCCAGAGGACAGGGAAGCCCTACGAGCAGTACTTC	CASSQRTGKPYEQYF	TRBJ2-7	TRBV7-2	.	TRBD1
TGTGCCAGCAGCCCCGAATCGGGGAACAATCAGCCCCAGCATTTT	CASSPESGNNQPQHF	TRBJ1-5	TRBV5-8	.	.
TGTGCCAGCAGCTTCGGAGATACGCAGTATTTT	CASSFGDTQYF	TRBJ2-3	TRBV11-2	once	.
TGCAGCGTTCGGAAGGGGGCAGAGACCCAGTACTTC	CSVRKGAETQYF	TRBJ2-5	TRBV29-1	.	TRBD1
TGTGCCAGCAGCCCTCGGACAGAACGCCGAGCTTTCTTT	CASSPRTERRAFF	TRBJ1-1	TRBV7-8	.	.
TGTGCCATCAGGCAGGGAGGGTTCAATCAGCCCCAGCATTTT	CAIRQGGFNQPQHF	TRBJ1-5	TRBV10-3	.	.
TGTGCCAGCAGCTGGACTAGCGAGTACGAGCAGTACTTC	CASSWTSEYEQYF	TRBJ2-7	TRBV2	.	TRBD2
TGTGCCACCCAGACAGGGGCCCCTTACGAGCAGTACTTC	CATQTGAPYEQYF	TRBJ2-7	TRBV28	.	TRBD1
TGTGCCTGGAGTGTTAATATAGACAGTTACGAGCAGTACTTC	CAWSVNIDSYEQYF	TRBJ2-7	TRBV30	.	.
TGTGCCAGCGTAGGACTCCTTTCGAATGAGCAGTTCTTC	CASVGLLSNEQFF	TRBJ2-1	TRBV27	once	.
TGTGCCTGGAGGACTTCTTCCGAGCAGTACTTC	CAWRTSSEQYF	TRBJ2-7	TRBV30	.	.
TGCGCCAGCAGCTTCACCCCCTCGGACAGGGTTGGCTACACCTTC	CASSFTPSDRVGYTF	TRBJ1-2	TRBV5-1	.	TRBD1
TGCAGCGTTGAAGTAGCGTACGAGCAGTACTTC	CSVEVAYEQYF	TRBJ2-7	TRBV29-1	.	.
TGTGCCAGCAGCCCCCCCGGTGGAGCGGGAGCGGGAGAGACCCAGTACTTC	CASSPPGGAGAGETQYF	TRBJ2-5	TRBV7-9	.	TRBD2
TGTGCCACCACGGGGGTAAGGTCCTACAATGAGCAGTTCTTC	CATTGVRSYNEQFF	TRBJ2-1	TRBV6-1	.	.
TGTGCCAGCGCCCGGGGGGCAGGGAGGAACAATGAGCAGTTCTTC	CASARGAGRNNEQFF	TRBJ2-1	TRBV2	.	.
TGTGCCAGCAGGGGACTAGCGGGGGTCGTCAATGAGCAGTTCTTC	CASRGLAGVVNEQFF	TRBJ2-1	TRBV27	.	TRBD2
TGCGCCAGCAGCCAAGATGGCTACGCGGGGGGCCCTATCTTC	CASSQDGYAGGPIF	TRBJ2-1	TRBV4-1	.	TRBD2
TGTGCCAGCAAGATGCAGGGAGGTCAGCCCCAGCATTTT	CASKMQGGQPQHF	TRBJ1-5	TRBV6-1	.	.
TGCGCCAGCAGCTTACAACAGGGGGCTAATGAGCAGTTCTTC	CASSLQQGANEQFF	TRBJ2-1	TRBV5-1	.	TRBD1
TGTGCCAGCACCCCTCTGTGGGGGCGCGAGCAGTACTTC	CASTPLWGREQYF	TRBJ2-7	TRBV7-2	once	.
TGTGCCAGCAGTGGACTAGCGGGAGACACCGGGGAGCTGTTTTTT	CASSGLAGDTGELFF	TRBJ2-2	TRBV6-1	.	TRBD2
TGTGCCAGCAGTCGGTGGACTAGTCTGAACGAGCAGTACTTC	CASSRWTSLNEQYF	TRBJ2-7	TRBV27	once	TRBD2
TGTGCCAGCAGCCCACAGGGCGATGGCGGGGAGCTGTTTTTT	CASSPQGDGGELFF	TRBJ2-2	TRBV7-3	.	.
TGCGCCAGCAGTCAATTTAGGAGAGCTGAACAGGGGCCATCGGGAAACACCATATATTTT	CASSQFRRAEQGPSGNTIYF	TRBJ1-3	TRBV23-1	.	TRBD1
TGCGCCAGCAGTGATGTCGAGCCAACCCTCTATGGCTACACCTTC	CASSDVEPTLYGYTF	TRBJ1-2	TRBV10-2	.	.
TGTGCCAGCAGCGTAGGGGCCGATTATAGCAATCAGCCCCAGCATTTT	CASSVGADYSNQPQHF	TRBJ1-5	TRBV9	few	.
TGTGCCAGCAGAGAAGAAGGACTAGCGGGAGGTTACAATGAGCAGTTCTTC	CASREEGLAGGYNEQFF	TRBJ2-1	TRBV6-1	.	TRBD2
TGTGCCAGAAACAAACTTCGGCAGCGCGACTACGAGCAGTACTTC	CARNKLRQRDYEQYF	TRBJ2-7	TRBV5-3	.	.
TGTGCCAGCAAGAAACGGGCGAACACCGGGGAGCTGTTTTTT	CASKKRANTGELFF	TRBJ2-2	TRBV6-1	.	.
TGTGCCAGCAGCCCCGGGGCAGGGGTGGCCTCCTACGAGCAGTACTTC	CASSPGAGVASYEQYF	TRBJ2-7	TRBV7-6	.	.
TGTGCCAGCAGCTTAGCGGGAGGGAGAGATACGCAGTATTTT	CASSLAGGRDTQYF	TRBJ2-3	TRBV13	.	TRBD2
TGCGCCAGCAGCTGGGGACAGGGGTCGAGCTCCTACGAGCAGTACTTC	CASSWGQGSSSYEQYF	TRBJ2-7	TRBV5-1	.	TRBD1
TGTGCCAGCAGTGAATGGCCAGGGGGCAACTATGGCTACACCTTC	CASSEWPGGNYGYTF	TRBJ1-2	TRBV6-1	.	TRBD1
TGTGCCAGTAGTATAGGGGGACTAGCGGGAGCGAACAATGAGCAGTTCTTC	CASSIGGLAGANNEQFF	TRBJ2-1	TRBV19	.	TRBD2
TGTGCCAGCAGTTCTAGCGGGAGGGCAGGTGAGCAGTTCTTC	CASSSSGRAGEQFF	TRBJ2-1	TRBV28	.	TRBD2
TGTGCCAGCAGCTTAGCTTGGAGCTCCTACGAGCAGTACTTC	CASSLAWSSYEQYF	TRBJ2-7	TRBV7-8	.	.
TGTGCAAGTCGCTTAGTGGACATTCCTGAAGCTTTCTTT	CASRLVDIPEAFF	TRBJ1-1	TRBV12-2	.	.
TGTGCCAGCGGCCTAGGGGGGGGTCAGCCCCAGCATTTT	CASGLGGGQPQHF	TRBJ1-5	TRBV28	once	.